This TCR beta chain was retrieved from a study of blood T cell repertoires in COVID-19. Study context: Samples taken during acute and convalescent COVID-19 were collected in the United States, Italy and Spain. The analysed material was cDNA or gDNA that came from T cells, B-cell-depleted T cells, or PBMCs.

Patients of the Seattle cohort, enrolled during active infection, were followed longitudinally. V was trimmed by 2 bases and J by 5 bases, leaving 12 bases between them. This CDR3 has 14 residues. The germline V gene encodes CDR1 SGHTA and CDR2 FQGNSA. In the source study's methods: Estimates of nucleated cell counts were drawn from the amplification of reference gene primers. Measured with immunoSEQ multiplex PCR; TCRdb has only the in-frame clones, and not every one. V and J calls plus clone size are reproduced from that table; the DNA served to infer D and trimming. Among around 260,000 clones listed, roughly 90% were seen once.

The receptor comes from a woman in her twenties or thirties with COVID-19, enrolled during active disease. The sample comprised peripheral blood. This chain uses TRBV7-2 with TRBJ2-5, with TRBD2 as a possible D gene (6 bases). CDR3 amino acids: CASSLTGVGETQYF. In DNA form, the CDR3 reads TGTGCCAGCAGCTTAACGGGAGTCGGGGAGACCCAGTACTTC.